The clone carrying this TCR beta chain was counted many times. Losses at the gene ends were 4 bases for V and 6 bases for J; bases not matched to a gene: 5. The CDR3 totals 13 residues. Per the germline V gene, CDR1 is MDHEN and CDR2 is SYDVKM. This entry is derived from a study of T cells in Graves' hyperthyroidism and ophthalmopathy. Researchers amplified the TCR beta CDR3 regions from RNA transcripts. The TCR CDR3 was amplified in a first-round RT-PCR using the HTBI primer set. TCRdb re-analysed the multiplex PCR reads in MiXCR, keeping a single row per CDR3 protein. The sample has hundreds of thousands of distinct CDR3 sequences; about 16% are singletons.

The TCR was taken from a man aged 40-50 years with Graves' hyperthyroidism. The chain employs TRBV28 and TRBJ2-7; 8 bases align to TRBD1. Sequencing used blood. CDR3 in amino acids: CASSWTGIGEQYF. The CDR3 nucleotides read TGTGCCAGCAGTTGGACAGGGATTGGCGAGCAGTACTTC.